Sequencing of this TCR beta chain was carried out in a study of cytomegalovirus exposure and HLA in healthy donors. Trimming removed 0 bases at V and 6 bases at J, with 9 bases between. CDR3 length: 14 residues. In germline, CDR1 is SGHDT, CDR2 YYEEEE. Both 60 Vbeta primers and 13 Jbeta primers went into the PCR. Produced via immunoSEQ multiplex PCR; TCRdb's table is partial and in-frame only. The sample carries 150,000 to 200,000 clones, around 69% recorded once. Turning to this clone: The target antigen is unknown.

Study findings and constraints: What TCR beta sequences reportedly achieved was accurate prediction of HLA-A and HLA-B alleles in most subjects. Immune exposure was documented only through CMV serostatus. Data from an earlier analysis indicated that most TCR beta V segments were productive either about 87% or about 30% of the time.

The sequence was collected from a woman in her 30s in good health and CMV-seronegative. The chain is built from TRBV5-6 and TRBJ1-4; TRBD1 might be the D (6 bases). Sequences were obtained from PBMCs. The CDR3 is CASSLGRGHEKLFF. In nucleotides, the CDR3 is TGTGCCAGCAGCTTGGGCAGGGGACATGAAAAACTGTTTTTT.